Listed below are T cell receptor beta chains from one sample, sequenced in a study of blood T cells in healthy people across ages. TCRdb reprocessed the 5' RACE reads via MiXCR and lists one record per CDR3 protein. Counted here are hundreds of thousands of distinct CDR3 sequences, about a third occurring once; the ten biggest clones make up just over 15%. Sequencing was performed on blood. The receptors shown here come from a woman aged 80 or over in good health. Both conserved end residues are part of each CDR3. The D gene is left open where the match is weak. Clone size, where shown, is once, few, many, or a class for clones that have expanded.

d_gene: NA; v_gene: TRBV20-1; abundance: many; j_gene: TRBJ1-2; CDR3nt: TGCAGTGCTAGAGATCGCGGCAGTGGTGAGCCTGGCTACACCTTC; CDR3aa: CSARDRGSGEPGYTF
d_gene: TRBD2; v_gene: TRBV7-3; abundance: many; j_gene: TRBJ2-3; CDR3nt: TGTGCCAGCAGCCGGACTAGCGGGGGGGGTGGAGATACGCAGTATTTT; CDR3aa: CASSRTSGGGGDTQYF
d_gene: TRBD2; v_gene: TRBV5-1; abundance: many; j_gene: TRBJ2-5; CDR3nt: TGCGCCAGCAGCGTGGGAGGGAAAGGACAAGAGACCCAGTACTTC; CDR3aa: CASSVGGKGQETQYF
d_gene: NA; v_gene: TRBV29-1; abundance: many; j_gene: TRBJ2-5; CDR3nt: TGCAGCGTTTCTCAGCGGTTCCAAGAGACCCAGTACTTC; CDR3aa: CSVSQRFQETQYF
d_gene: NA; v_gene: TRBV4-1; abundance: NA; j_gene: TRBJ2-1; CDR3nt: TGCGCCAGCAGCCAAGATCAGGGCTCCTACAATGAGCAGTTCTTC; CDR3aa: CASSQDQGSYNEQFF
d_gene: TRBD2; v_gene: TRBV4-2; abundance: NA; j_gene: TRBJ2-3; CDR3nt: TGTGCCAGCAGCCAAGAGGTCCGACTAGCGGGGTACAGAGATACGCAGTATTTT; CDR3aa: CASSQEVRLAGYRDTQYF
d_gene: NA; v_gene: TRBV6-1; abundance: many; j_gene: TRBJ2-5; CDR3nt: TGTGCCAGCAGGGAATCCGGGACATTCGGCGGGGAGACCCAGTACTTC; CDR3aa: CASRESGTFGGETQYF
d_gene: TRBD2; v_gene: TRBV7-9; abundance: many; j_gene: TRBJ2-1; CDR3nt: TGTGCCAGCAGCCCCGTGCTAGTAGCGGGGGAGGATGAGCAGTTCTTC; CDR3aa: CASSPVLVAGEDEQFF
d_gene: NA; v_gene: TRBV5-4; abundance: few; j_gene: TRBJ1-2; CDR3nt: TGTGCCAGCAGCTTGTTGAGGCAGGGATATGGCTACACCTTC; CDR3aa: CASSLLRQGYGYTF
d_gene: NA; v_gene: TRBV6-6; abundance: many; j_gene: TRBJ2-7; CDR3nt: TGTGCCAGCAGAGGTGTCGAAGAGCAGTACTTC; CDR3aa: CASRGVEEQYF
d_gene: TRBD1; v_gene: TRBV29-1; abundance: many; j_gene: TRBJ2-3; CDR3nt: TGCAGCGCGAGACAGGGGGGCGCAGATACGCAGTATTTT; CDR3aa: CSARQGGADTQYF
d_gene: NA; v_gene: TRBV6-1; abundance: many; j_gene: TRBJ2-1; CDR3nt: TGTGCCAGCAGTGAAGAAGATGAGCAGTTCTTC; CDR3aa: CASSEEDEQFF
d_gene: NA; v_gene: TRBV20-1; abundance: many; j_gene: TRBJ2-7; CDR3nt: TGCAGTGCATTCGCGGGACCGCGATACGAGCAGTACTTC; CDR3aa: CSAFAGPRYEQYF
d_gene: NA; v_gene: TRBV5-5; abundance: NA; j_gene: TRBJ2-3; CDR3nt: TGTGCCAGCAGCTCGACCGGCCAACACACAGATACGCAGTATTTT; CDR3aa: CASSSTGQHTDTQYF
d_gene: TRBD2; v_gene: TRBV5-1; abundance: NA; j_gene: TRBJ2-1; CDR3nt: TGCGCCAGCGAACTGAGCGGGGGGATTAATGAGCAGTTCTTC; CDR3aa: CASELSGGINEQFF
d_gene: NA; v_gene: TRBV12-3/TRBV12-4; abundance: NA; j_gene: TRBJ2-3; CDR3nt: TGTGCCAGCAGTTCGGCGGGGGCTAGCACAGATGTGCAGTATTTT; CDR3aa: CASSSAGASTDVQYF
d_gene: NA; v_gene: TRBV15; abundance: few; j_gene: TRBJ1-4; CDR3nt: TGTGCCACCAGCAGAGGGGCCAGGGAAAACGAAAAACTGTTTTTT; CDR3aa: CATSRGARENEKLFF
d_gene: NA; v_gene: TRBV5-1; abundance: NA; j_gene: TRBJ2-7; CDR3nt: TGCGCCATCAGCGACGGGAGTGTCGGGGACGAGCAGTACTTC; CDR3aa: CAISDGSVGDEQYF
d_gene: TRBD2; v_gene: TRBV27; abundance: NA; j_gene: TRBJ2-7; CDR3nt: TGTGCCGGCAGTCCAAGACTAGCGGGGGGGCCTCGGGAGCAGTACTTC; CDR3aa: CAGSPRLAGGPREQYF
d_gene: NA; v_gene: TRBV25-1; abundance: NA; j_gene: TRBJ1-4; CDR3nt: TGTGCCAGCAGTGAACCCCAGCCTGAAAAACTGTTTTTT; CDR3aa: CASSEPQPEKLFF
d_gene: NA; v_gene: TRBV27; abundance: NA; j_gene: TRBJ2-1; CDR3nt: TGTGCCAGCAGTTCGCCCTCGGCGGCACCCTTAGGCGGTGAGCAGTTCTTC; CDR3aa: CASSSPSAAPLGGEQFF
d_gene: NA; v_gene: TRBV21-1; abundance: many; j_gene: TRBJ2-5; CDR3nt: TGTGCCAACCGATCGATGGGGGAGACCCAGTACTTC; CDR3aa: CANRSMGETQYF